This TCR beta chain appears in the sequencing data of a study of tumor-infiltrating lymphocytes in primary liver carcinoma. Study-wide context: Subjects consisted of male and female patients aged 30 to 69 years.

From approximately 20-30 mg of unsorted bulk tissue, DNA and RNA were co-extracted together. At sampling, these chronic HBV carriers had received no treatment. Study-level findings and limits: Tumors carried a top-250-clone fraction significantly exceeding that of blood (p = 0.039).

Regarding this clonotype: The antigen is undetermined. A much larger clone lies a single base off, so this may be a read error.

The CDR3 length is 14 residues. Germline loops: CDR1 SGHDN, CDR2 FVKESK. A primer in the constant region served to generate TCR beta cDNA from 450 to 600 ng of total RNA. Generation of the TCR beta libraries relied on three nested multiplex PCR rounds using slightly modified ARM-PCR. TRBV1-TRBV30 forward primers and a C-beta reverse primer were used in the first two PCR rounds, which each ran for approximately 10 cycles. TCRdb analysed the multiplex PCR reads with MiXCR anew, one entry per CDR3 protein. The sample has some 190,000 distinct CDR3 sequences; 70% to 90% are singletons. The material sequenced was tumor tissue from primary liver carcinoma. This sequence joins TRBV14 and TRBJ1-1, with D unresolved. The TCR comes from a man aged 40-50 years with primary liver carcinoma and hepatitis B virus infection. CDR3 nucleotides: TGTGTCAGCAGCCTAGGGATATCGAACACTGAAGCTTTCTTT. Residues: CVSSLGISNTEAFF.